One sample yielded the 19 T cell receptor beta chains listed below, sequenced in a study of shared clonotypes between healthy human individuals. Profiling relied on immunoSEQ multiplex PCR, and the TCRdb table lists in-frame clones only, not all of them. The table records around 750,000 clones, around 74% of them present only once. What was sequenced was memory CD4+ T cells sorted from blood. The subset was: CD45RA-negative fraction. The receptor source for this set is a woman between 25 and 40 years old in good health.

The sample holds many counts of this clone. The rearrangement joins TRBV6-1 to TRBJ2-2; 12 positions agree with TRBD2. This CDR3 is 17 amino acids long. Germline V lookup: CDR1 MNHNS, CDR2 SASEGT. The trim removed 4 bases at V and 3 bases at J, leaving 6 bases unmatched. The CDR3 DNA is TGTGCCAGCAGTGCAAAACTAGCGGGAGGATACACCGGGGAGCTGTTTTTT. Protein sequence: CASSAKLAGGYTGELFF.

The chain's CDR3 is CASSIEAGGYNEQFF. The DNA for the CDR3 is TGCGCCAGCAGTATAGAAGCGGGAGGGTACAATGAGCAGTTCTTC. The gene calls are TRBV5-1 and TRBJ2-1; 10 bases are shared with TRBD2. The CDR3 has 15 residues. Germline CDR1 reads SGHRS; CDR2 reads YFSETQ. The V gene end was trimmed by 5 bases and the J gene end by 4 bases; junction bases not matched to a gene: 6.

The rearrangement uses TRBV13 and TRBJ2-7; 13 bases match TRBD2. This CDR3 is built from 15 residues. Germline CDR1 reads PRHDT; CDR2 reads FYEKMQ (reference sequence). V trimming: 2 bases; J trimming: 3 bases; junction bases outside the gene matches: 1. In nucleotides, the CDR3 is TGTGCCAGCAGCTTAAGGACTAGCGGGAGCTACGAGCAGTACTTC. Its translation is CASSLRTSGSYEQYF.

Regarding this clone: Different DNA sequences within this sample yield the same CDR3. The rearrangement joins TRBV18 to TRBJ2-1; the D is unclear. V shed 5 bases and J shed 6 bases, with 11 bases lying between them. The CDR3 extends over 13 amino acids. Germline loops: CDR1 KGHSH, CDR2 LQKENI. CDR3 nucleotides: TGTGCCAGCTCAAAGGAACGCTCCAATGAGCAGTTCTTC. Amino acid sequence: CASSKERSNEQFF.

The rearrangement uses TRBV2 and TRBJ2-3; weak D call: TRBD1 (5 bases). In germline, CDR1 is SNHLY, CDR2 FYNNEI. V was shortened by 4 bases and J by 0 bases, with 11 bases between the two germline ends. The CDR3 is made up of 15 amino acids. For the CDR3, the DNA is TGTGCCAGCAGTGGTCGACAGCCTAGCACAGATACGCAGTATTTT. This sequence encodes CASSGRQPSTDTQYF.

The rearrangement links TRBV7-2 to TRBJ2-2; TRBD1 matches 12 bases. The CDR3 contains 17 residues. Unmatched junction bases numbered 9, after V lost 1 base and J lost 9 bases. Germline CDR1 and CDR2: SGHTA and FQGNSA. CDR3 amino acids: CASSLVGTGGRPRELFF. CDR3 nucleotide sequence: TGTGCCAGCAGCTTAGTGGGGACAGGGGGCCGTCCAAGGGAGCTGTTTTTT.

The V gene is TRBV19, the J gene TRBJ2-5; 11 bases fit TRBD2. CDR1 is LNHDA, CDR2 SQIVND, per germline (reference sequence). Trimming cost V 6 bases and J 5 bases; bases outside gene matches: 5. The CDR3 spans 14 residues. CDR3 protein: CASSTSGRVETQYF. DNA for the CDR3: TGTGCCAGTAGCACTAGCGGGAGAGTTGAGACCCAGTACTTC. The full variable domain, its missing parts supplied by reference TRBV19 and TRBJ2-5, is DGGITQSPKYLFRKEGQNVTLSCEQNLNHDAMYWYRQDPGQGLRLIYYSQIVNDFQKGDIAEGYSVSREKKESFPLTVTSAQKNPTAFYLCASSTSGRVETQYFGPGTRLLVL.

Comments on this clone: A read error may be the cause here, since a much bigger clone is one base away. Other DNA sequences within the sample encode an identical CDR3. The genes are TRBV28 and TRBJ2-7; D gene uncertain. V gave up 6 bases and J gave up 0 bases, with 6 bases separating them. Germline V gene sequence: CDR1 MDHEN, CDR2 SYDVKM. There are 12 residues in the CDR3. CDR3 sequence reads: CASSVSSYEQYF. The CDR3 DNA reads TGTGCCAGCAGCGTAAGCTCCTACGAGCAGTACTTC.

The V gene is TRBV28, the J gene TRBJ1-1; D gene ambiguous. Germline V gives CDR1 MDHEN, CDR2 SYDVKM. The CDR3 spans 13 residues. Trimming shortened V by 4 bases and J by 12 bases, and 18 bases separated the two germline ends. The CDR3 here is CASSSGGRGNSFF. In nucleotides, the CDR3 is TGTGCCAGCAGTTCAGGAGGGCGAGGGAATTCTTTCTTT.

The chain joins TRBV28 to TRBJ1-3; D not resolved. The CDR3 loop spans 14 amino acids. The germline gives CDR1 MDHEN, CDR2 SYDVKM. V dropped 11 bases and J dropped 1 base, with 15 bases sitting between them. Here the CDR3 DNA reads TGTGCCTCCTGTGTTCTGGGATCTGGAAACACCATATATTTT. This sequence encodes CASCVLGSGNTIYF.

V usage is TRBV28 and J usage is TRBJ2-4; the D gene is possibly TRBD1 (6 bases). The CDR3 is made up of 15 amino acids. The germline V gene encodes CDR1 MDHEN and CDR2 SYDVKM. V was trimmed by 3 bases and J by 3 bases, leaving 12 bases between them. Written as DNA, the CDR3 is TGTGCCAGCAGTTTCACTGGGACATACAAAAACATTCAGTACTTC. Its translation: CASSFTGTYKNIQYF.

This clone has just one count. V usage is TRBV5-1 and J usage is TRBJ1-3, with 7 positions matching TRBD1. This CDR3 is built from 18 residues. Germline V lookup: CDR1 SGHRS, CDR2 YFSETQ. The V and J ends lost 5 bases and 0 bases, in that order; junction bases with no gene match: 14. The CDR3 region is CASSHNLLDRISGNTIYF. Written as DNA, the CDR3 is TGCGCCAGCAGTCACAACTTGTTGGACAGGATCTCTGGAAACACCATATATTTT.

Remarks on this clone: The same CDR3 arises from other DNA sequences in this sample as well. The chain joins TRBV27 to TRBJ1-5, with D possibly matching TRBD1 (6 bases). The germline V gene encodes CDR1 MNHEY and CDR2 SMNVEV (reference sequence). The CDR3 covers 16 residues. Trimming removed 6 bases at V and 2 bases at J, with 17 bases between. The CDR3 region has the DNA TGTGCCAGCAGGAGGGGGGGGCGCGGAGGCAATCAGCCCCAGCATTTT. Translated: CASRRGGRGGNQPQHF.

This clone has only a few counts. The chain links TRBV6-6 to TRBJ2-7, with a weak D call TRBD2 (6 bases). The CDR3 extends over 15 amino acids. Germline assignment: CDR1 MNHNY and CDR2 SVGAGI (reference sequence). The V end lost 5 bases, the J end lost 5 bases, and 19 bases lay between the germline ends. This CDR3 reads CASSATGPGTHEQYF. The CDR3 DNA sequence: TGTGCCAGCAGTGCAACAGGACCTGGGACTCACGAGCAGTACTTC.

This chain connects TRBV28 to TRBJ2-6, with D perhaps being TRBD1 or TRBD2 (6 bases each). Trimming left V 7 bases short and J 0 bases short, with 10 bases between. CDR1 and CDR2 (germline): MDHEN, SYDVKM. The CDR3 covers 15 residues. In nucleotides, the CDR3 is TGTGCCAGCATAGGGGGGCCCTCTGGGGCCAACGTCCTGACTTTC. Its protein product is CASIGGPSGANVLTF.

The V gene is TRBV28, the J gene TRBJ1-4; D not certain. The CDR3 sequence is 13 residues long. From germline, CDR1 is MDHEN and CDR2 SYDVKM. V shed 5 bases and J shed 4 bases, with 8 bases lying between them. CDR3 in amino acids: CASSPQLNEKLFF. As DNA, the CDR3 is TGTGCCAGCAGTCCACAGCTTAATGAAAAACTGTTTTTT.

The chain links TRBV7-9 to TRBJ2-5, with D maybe TRBD1 (6 bases). The CDR3 sequence is 16 residues long. V was cut by 2 bases and J by 4 bases, with 17 bases left in between. Germline V gene data show CDR1 as SEHNR and CDR2 as FQNEAQ (reference sequence). The CDR3 bases are TGTGCCAGCAGCTTAAAAATTAGGGTGACAGGAGAGACCCAGTACTTC. Its translation is CASSLKIRVTGETQYF.

CDR3 in DNA: TGTGCCAGCACTGTACAGGGGGGTGAGCAGTTCTTC. This translates into CASTVQGGEQFF. The genes are TRBV2 and TRBJ2-1; 8 nucleotides match TRBD1. In germline, CDR1 is SNHLY, CDR2 FYNNEI. There are 12 residues in the CDR3. V shed 7 bases, J shed 9 bases, and the junction held 5 bases outside the gene matches.

This clone has a count of ten or more. The V gene is TRBV18, the J gene TRBJ2-1; D may correspond to TRBD1 or TRBD2 (5 bases each). Looked up from germline, CDR1 is KGHSH and CDR2 is LQKENI. The germline V and J ends were trimmed by 3 bases and 1 base, with 13 bases remaining between them. The CDR3 has 16 residues. The CDR3: CASSPTPGQSYNEQFF. The DNA of the CDR3 is TGTGCCAGCTCACCCACCCCGGGGCAGTCCTACAATGAGCAGTTCTTC.